The 23 T cell receptor beta chains below come from one sample, sequenced in a study of beta chain features in type 1 diabetes. Sequencing targeted expressed TCRB transcripts, as all isolated RNA had been reverse transcribed. TCRdb's table, derived via immunoSEQ multiplex PCR, lists solely in-frame clones and lacks some. The table lists hundreds of thousands of clones, about 17% of them singletons. The sequenced sample consisted of naive CD4+ T cells from blood. The receptor set was obtained from a woman aged 18 to 35 in good health.

This clone was observed a few times. The chain recombines TRBV9 with TRBJ2-5; no definite D call. Germline V gene lookup returns CDR1 SGDLS and CDR2 YYNGEE. The CDR3 length is 15 residues. The V end was cut by 0 bases, the J end by 4 bases, with 13 bases between. CDR3 residues: CASSVDPGVGETQYF. The CDR3 DNA reads TGTGCCAGCAGCGTAGACCCGGGTGTCGGAGAGACCCAGTACTTC.

There are a few counts of this clone. The chain employs TRBV6-5 and TRBJ1-2; the D gene is possibly TRBD1 (5 bases). CDR3 size: 14 residues. Trimming took 5 bases from V and 4 from J, leaving 14 bases between them. The germline V gene encodes CDR1 MNHEY and CDR2 SVGAGI. The CDR3 DNA follows: TGTGCCAGCAGTCCCGGGGACGGATTCTATGGCTACACCTTC. Translated, it gives CASSPGDGFYGYTF.

On this clone: This CDR3 is also generated by other DNA sequences in the sample. The chain carries TRBV28 and TRBJ2-7; TRBD1 or TRBD2 may be the D gene (5 bases each). Per germline, CDR1 MDHEN and CDR2 SYDVKM. The CDR3 is made up of 13 amino acids. Trimming took 4 bases from V and 0 from J, leaving 7 bases between them. The CDR3 here is CASSSGGSYEQYF. In DNA, the CDR3 is TGTGCCAGCAGTTCTGGGGGCTCCTACGAGCAGTACTTC.

In this sample, this clone turned up a few times. This rearrangement joins TRBV28 to TRBJ1-5; D might be TRBD1 (6 bases). The CDR3 length is 16 residues. The V gene's germline CDR1 is MDHEN and CDR2 SYDVKM. The ends were cut back, 6 bases at V and 7 bases at J, with 22 bases in the middle. CDR3 in amino acids: CASSWTDTAVSQPQHF. In nucleotides, the CDR3 is TGTGCCAGCAGCTGGACAGATACCGCCGTTTCACAGCCCCAGCATTTT. Based on the CDR3 plus reference TRBV28 and TRBJ1-5, the full variable domain is DVKVTQSSRYLVKRTGEKVFLECVQDMDHENMFWYRQDPGLGLRLIYFSYDVKMKEKGDIPEGYSVSREKKERFSLILESASTNQTSMYLCASSWTDTAVSQPQHFGDGTRLSIL.

This clone was counted a few times. The chain employs TRBV2 and TRBJ2-7; D remains unclear. CDR1 SNHLY and CDR2 FYNNEI come from the germline V gene. V lost 6 bases, J lost 1 base, and 10 bases lay in between. There are 13 residues in the CDR3. The CDR3 reads CASSYDKSYEQYF. The CDR3 DNA is TGTGCCAGCAGCTACGACAAGTCCTACGAGCAGTACTTC.

The CDR3 DNA reads as TGTGCCAGCAGCCAAGATCCGTGGCGGAACACAGATACGCAGTATTTT. It is translated as CASSQDPWRNTDTQYF. The chain joins TRBV14 to TRBJ2-3; D uncertain. Germline CDR1 is SGHDN and CDR2 is FVKESK. Trimming took off 0 bases at V and 2 bases at J, with 12 bases between the two ends. The CDR3 totals 16 residues. The variable domain in full, with the rest retrieved from reference TRBV14 and TRBJ2-3, is EAGVTQFPSHSVIEKGQTVTLRCDPISGHDNLYWYRRVMGKEIKFLLHFVKESKQDESGMPNNRFLAERTGGTYSTLKVQPAELEDSGVYFCASSQDPWRNTDTQYFGPGTRLTVL.

In its sample, this clone was seen a few times. The V call is TRBV6-6, the J call TRBJ1-2; D is unclear. This CDR3 is 13 amino acids long. Germline V lookup: CDR1 MNHNY, CDR2 SVGAGI (reference sequence). The V end was cut by 8 bases, the J end by 0 bases, with 10 bases between. The CDR3 spells CASGLNANYGYTF. For the CDR3, the DNA is TGTGCCAGCGGACTCAACGCTAACTATGGCTACACCTTC.

This clone was seen only a few times. The rearrangement uses TRBV28 and TRBJ2-1; 8 bases agree with TRBD2. CDR3 length: 13 residues. The ends lost 7 bases at V and 6 bases at J; junction bases unmatched: 5. Germline V gene lookup returns CDR1 MDHEN and CDR2 SYDVKM. As DNA, the CDR3 is TGTGCCAGCAAAACTAGCGGTCCCAATGAGCAGTTCTTC. Amino acid sequence: CASKTSGPNEQFF.

This clone was counted only a few times. The chain links TRBV20-1 to TRBJ2-1, with D uncertain. Germline CDR1 and CDR2: DFQATT and SNEGSKA (reference sequence). Trimming shortened V by 5 bases and J by 7 bases, and 9 bases separated the two germline ends. The CDR3 runs 11 residues. The CDR3 DNA follows: TGCAGTGCTGCGATGAGGAATGAGCAGTTCTTC. It codes for CSAAMRNEQFF.

This clone turned up a few times. J is TRBJ2-5 and V is TRBV28, with D hard to call. The assigned J gene may be wrong: the sequence end matches TRBJ2-7 better. The CDR3 length is 12 residues. Germline V gives CDR1 MDHEN, CDR2 SYDVKM. The CDR3 coding sequence is TGTGCCAGCAGTTATGCCGGATACGAGCAGTACTTC. Translation: CASSYAGYEQYF.

This clone was picked up a small number of times. CDR3 region: CASSLALAHSLGGSGANVLTF. DNA of the CDR3: TGCGCCAGCAGCTTGGCCTTAGCGCACTCCCTGGGAGGCTCTGGGGCCAACGTCCTGACTTTC. The chain recombines TRBV5-1 with TRBJ2-6; D is perhaps TRBD2 (6 bases). The CDR3 sequence is 21 residues long. Germline CDR1 is SGHRS and CDR2 is YFSETQ. V shed 0 bases and J shed 0 bases, with 22 bases lying between them.

The chain recombines TRBV5-4 with TRBJ2-2; D is uncertain. The CDR3 has 16 amino acids. Germline lookup yields CDR1 SGHNT and CDR2 YYREEE (reference sequence). The ends were cut back, 4 bases at V and 7 bases at J, with 20 bases in the middle. The CDR3 spells CASSRKHGGQNGELFF. The CDR3 DNA is TGTGCCAGCAGCCGAAAGCACGGCGGTCAAAACGGGGAGCTGTTTTTT.

In its sample, this clone was seen a few times. In DNA form, the CDR3 reads TGTGCCAGCAGCCTGTACAGGGGGCTAGGAAACACCATATATTTT. Protein: CASSLYRGLGNTIYF. The chain has TRBV27 and TRBJ1-3, with 9 bases that match TRBD1. Trimming removed 6 bases from V and 4 bases from J; junction bases left unmatched: 7. Germline loops: CDR1 MNHEY, CDR2 SMNVEV (reference sequence). The CDR3 consists of 15 residues.

The chain joins TRBV10-3 to TRBJ1-4, with D perhaps matching TRBD1 (5 bases). The CDR3 spans 14 residues. The ends were cut back, 2 bases at V and 8 bases at J, with 12 bases in the middle. Germline CDR1 reads ENHRY; CDR2 reads SYGVKD. CDR3 DNA: TGTGCCATCAGTGAGACCGGGACGGAAGAAAAACTGTTTTTT. Its translation is CAISETGTEEKLFF.

About this clone: A read error may account for a junction end that differs from germline. This sequence joins TRBV19 and TRBJ2-1; possible D gene TRBD1, 5 bases. Germline CDR1 reads LNHDA; CDR2 reads SQIVND (reference sequence). The CDR3 length is 17 residues. The CDR3 DNA reads as TGTGCCAGTAGTATAGAAAGGGGCTCCGCTGGTTACACTGAGCAGTTCTTC. As protein: CASSIERGSAGYTEQFF.

This clone was detected only a few times. The V call is TRBV7-9, the J call TRBJ1-2; the D gene is possibly TRBD1 (6 bases). CDR1 SEHNR and CDR2 FQNEAQ come from the germline V gene (reference sequence). The V and J ends lost 5 bases and 4 bases respectively, with 26 bases between them. This CDR3 spans 18 amino acids. The CDR3 protein is CASSPLPGGHPVGYGYTF. The CDR3 bases are TGTGCCAGCAGCCCACTCCCTGGGGGGCACCCGGTGGGCTATGGCTACACCTTC.

This clone appeared a few times. The chain recombines TRBV6-5 with TRBJ1-2; 8 nucleotides agree with TRBD1. The V gene's germline CDR1 is MNHEY and CDR2 SVGAGI. J gave up 8 bases and V 4 bases, and 12 bases lay outside the gene matches. The CDR3 loop spans 15 amino acids. CDR3 in DNA: TGTGCCAGCAGTTTGACCCGGGACAGGCTCACGGGCTACACCTTC. Translating gives CASSLTRDRLTGYTF.

The J gene is TRBJ2-5, the V gene TRBV7-2, with D unclear. Germline lookup yields CDR1 SGHTA and CDR2 FQGNSA. The CDR3 runs to 13 residues. Between the trimmed V and J ends, which lost 4 bases and 0 bases, there was a span of 6 bases. The CDR3 DNA reads as TGTGCCAGCAGCTCCCTAAACCAAGAGACCCAGTACTTC. Translating it yields CASSSLNQETQYF.

The chain uses TRBV7-9 and TRBJ2-1; 7 bases are a match to TRBD2. The CDR3 is 15 residues long. After removal of 2 bases from V and 5 bases from J, the junction contained 6 bases not matched to a gene. Germline V gene data show CDR1 as SEHNR and CDR2 as FQNEAQ (reference sequence). CDR3: CASSLRLATNNEQFF. DNA for the CDR3: TGTGCCAGCAGCTTAAGACTAGCCACAAACAATGAGCAGTTCTTC.

The rearrangement joins TRBV7-8 to TRBJ2-7, with 8 nucleotides matching TRBD1. V was clipped by 5 bases and J by 2 bases; unmatched bases: 8. Per germline, CDR1 SGHVS and CDR2 FQNEAQ. This CDR3 has 15 residues. In DNA form, the CDR3 reads TGTGCCAGCAGCCCCAGGACAGGGATTACCTACGAGCAGTACTTC. Encoded protein: CASSPRTGITYEQYF.

Points on this clone: Within the sample, other DNA sequences also encode this same CDR3. The chain joins TRBV5-6 to TRBJ2-7; no clear D. CDR3 length equals 12 residues. Germline CDR1 SGHDT, CDR2 YYEEEE. The V and J ends lost 0 bases and 4 bases respectively, with 5 bases between them. CDR3 in amino acids: CASSLGEYEQYF. The CDR3 DNA is TGTGCCAGCAGCTTGGGCGAATACGAGCAGTACTTC.

The chain uses TRBV4-2 and TRBJ1-2; D remains ambiguous. The V and J ends lost 7 bases and 6 bases respectively, with 21 bases between them. The CDR3 is made up of 15 amino acids. Germline CDR1 is LGHNA and CDR2 is YNFKEQ. In DNA, the CDR3 is TGTGCCAGCACGACTCGCACACGAGGAGTCGATGGCTACACCTTC. Amino acids: CASTTRTRGVDGYTF.

This clone appeared a few times. The chain uses TRBV25-1 and TRBJ2-2; D gene ambiguous. This CDR3 is built from 13 residues. CDR1 is MGHDK, CDR2 SYGVNS, per germline. Trimming took off 4 bases at V and 7 bases at J, with 10 bases between the two ends. In DNA, the CDR3 is TGTGCCAGCAGTGCGTCTCAGGTCGGGGAGCTGTTTTTT. It specifies CASSASQVGELFF.